What follows are 22 T cell receptor beta chains derived from one specimen sequenced in a study of Tregs in tolerant kidney transplant recipients. Mixed chimerism was transient after nonmyeloablative marrow transplants from related graft donors. The table came from immunoSEQ multiplex PCR; TCRdb's copy has only in-frame clones and leaves some out. Of about 81,000 clones listed, 91% were seen once; the top ten hold 1.6%. Sequences were derived from CD4+ T cells from blood (PBMCs), sampled 24 months after the transplant. These receptors were obtained from a human patient who received a combined kidney and bone marrow transplant. The graft donor may have given rise to some T cells.

The chain links TRBV5-4 to TRBJ2-5; tentatively, D is TRBD2 (5 bases). Trimming shortened V by 2 bases and J by 2 bases, and 7 bases separated the two germline ends. Germline lookup yields CDR1 SGHNT and CDR2 YYREEE (reference sequence). CDR3 length equals 13 residues. CDR3 bases: TGTGCCAGCAGCTTAGCGGAGCAAGAGACCCAGTACTTC. Encoded protein: CASSLAEQETQYF. Together with reference TRBV5-4 and TRBJ2-5, the CDR3 gives the full variable domain: ETGVTQSPTHLIKTRGQQVTLRCSSQSGHNTVSWYQQALGQGPQFIFQYYREEENGRGNFPPRFSGLQFPNYSSELNVNALELDDSALYLCASSLAEQETQYFGPGTRLLVL.

This chain links TRBV11-2 with TRBJ2-5, with 11 bases fitting TRBD2. The length of the CDR3 is 16 residues. Unmatched junction bases numbered 10, after V lost 5 bases and J lost 5 bases. CDR1 SGHAT and CDR2 FQNNGV come from the germline V gene. CDR3 sequence reads: CASSGGTSGGGETQYF. CDR3 DNA sequence: TGTGCCAGCAGCGGAGGGACTAGCGGAGGGGGGGAGACCCAGTACTTC.

The rearrangement links TRBV5-1 to TRBJ2-3; no clear D gene. V dropped 0 bases and J dropped 4 bases, with 9 bases sitting between them. The CDR3 consists of 14 residues. CDR1 and CDR2 (germline): SGHRS, YFSETQ. This chain's CDR3 is CASSLDTPSDTQYF. The CDR3 bases are TGCGCCAGCAGCTTGGATACTCCTTCAGATACGCAGTATTTT.

The gene calls are TRBV5-1 and TRBJ2-3; a possible D gene is TRBD2 (6 bases). V dropped 2 bases and J dropped 6 bases, with 16 bases sitting between them. The germline CDR1 and CDR2 sequences are SGHRS and YFSETQ. The CDR3 contains 15 residues. The CDR3 DNA sequence: TGCGCCAGCAGCTTCTACGGGGGAAGATGGGATACGCAGTATTTT. This codes for CASSFYGGRWDTQYF.

The V call is TRBV30, the J call TRBJ1-1; D gene ambiguous. The CDR3 has 13 residues. Germline assignment: CDR1 GTSNPN and CDR2 SVGIG (reference sequence). Trimming took off 3 bases at V and 2 bases at J, with 10 bases between the two ends. The CDR3 loop reads CAWSGGFNTEAFF. CDR3 DNA sequence: TGTGCCTGGAGCGGCGGTTTTAACACTGAAGCTTTCTTT.

The V and J genes are TRBV19 and TRBJ2-7; 7 bases are a match to TRBD2. The length of the CDR3 is 14 residues. CDR1 LNHDA and CDR2 SQIVND come from the germline V gene (reference sequence). V shed 8 bases and J 3 bases; nucleotides not matched to a gene: 10. Here the CDR3 DNA reads TGTGCCAGTGGGCCTGGGGGGGGAGTCTACGAGCAGTACTTC. This codes for CASGPGGGVYEQYF.

This sequence joins TRBV25-1 and TRBJ1-4; 8 bases match TRBD1. Germline V lookup: CDR1 MGHDK, CDR2 SYGVNS. The V and J ends lost 2 bases and 8 bases, in that order; junction bases with no gene match: 10. The CDR3 covers 16 residues. The CDR3 nucleotides read TGTGCCAGCAGTGAACCCCACGGACAGGGCCGGGAAAAACTGTTTTTT. It yields the protein CASSEPHGQGREKLFF.

J is TRBJ2-7 and V is TRBV19; 10 positions match TRBD1. The CDR3 totals 16 residues. Looked up from germline, CDR1 is LNHDA and CDR2 is SQIVND (reference sequence). V gave up 3 bases and J gave up 3 bases; unmatched junction bases: 8. The CDR3 DNA reads as TGTGCCAGTAGTATTTCTTTAGGACAGGGGGTCTACGAGCAGTACTTC. Encoded protein: CASSISLGQGVYEQYF.

The gene calls are TRBV7-2 and TRBJ2-1, with no clear D. Per the germline V gene, CDR1 is SGHTA and CDR2 is FQGNSA. CDR3 length equals 14 residues. V lost 1 base and J 5 bases, leaving 9 bases between the germline ends. CDR3 loop: CASSLVLTHNEQFF. The CDR3 DNA reads as TGTGCCAGCAGCTTAGTTCTGACTCACAATGAGCAGTTCTTC.

The rearrangement uses TRBV4-3 and TRBJ2-3; tentative D call: TRBD1 (6 bases). Germline values: CDR1 LGHNA, CDR2 YSLEER. Deletions cut 1 base from V and 0 bases from J, with 14 bases between. The CDR3 has 17 amino acids. DNA of the CDR3: TGCGCCAGCAGCCAAGTGGTGCCGGGACACAGCACAGATACGCAGTATTTT. The encoded protein is CASSQVVPGHSTDTQYF.

The chain links TRBV10-3 to TRBJ2-5; 10 nucleotides line up with TRBD1. The germline CDR1 and CDR2 sequences are ENHRY and SYGVKD. The CDR3 consists of 15 residues. V shed 6 bases, J shed 5 bases, and the junction held 9 bases outside the gene matches. The CDR3 reads CAISRTDRGRETQYF. The CDR3 region has the DNA TGTGCCATCAGCCGGACCGACAGGGGGCGGGAGACCCAGTACTTC.

The chain uses TRBV30 and TRBJ1-4; the D gene is possibly TRBD1 (5 bases). Between the trimmed V and J ends, which lost 8 bases and 6 bases, there was a span of 19 bases. The CDR3 extends over 14 amino acids. From germline, CDR1 is GTSNPN and CDR2 SVGIG (reference sequence). The CDR3: CAGRGDSRDEKLFF. CDR3 DNA: TGTGCCGGGCGAGGTGACAGCCGAGATGAAAAACTGTTTTTT.

The count of this clone is one. This chain joins TRBV14 and TRBJ1-2; TRBD1 might be the D (6 bases). In germline, CDR1 is SGHDN, CDR2 FVKESK. CDR3 length: 16 residues. V dropped 1 base and J dropped 6 bases, with 18 bases sitting between them. CDR3 region: CASSQVYPTGINGYTF. The CDR3 DNA is TGTGCCAGCAGCCAAGTGTATCCTACAGGGATCAATGGCTACACCTTC.

The rearrangement joins TRBV19 to TRBJ1-3; TRBD1 matches at 7 bases. CDR3 size: 16 residues. CDR1 is LNHDA, CDR2 SQIVND, per germline (reference sequence). The junction had 6 bases not matched to a gene; V was cut back by 4 bases and J by 0 bases. The CDR3: CASSTSGTVSGNTIYF. The CDR3 bases are TGTGCCAGTAGTACCTCCGGGACAGTCTCTGGAAACACCATATATTTT.

This chain connects TRBV4-2 to TRBJ2-7, with a tentative D call TRBD1 (5 bases). Per germline, CDR1 LGHNA and CDR2 YNFKEQ. The CDR3 is 17 residues long. Trimming pared 1 base from V and 3 bases from J, leaving 19 bases between. The CDR3 loop is CASSQVVGHPRNYEQYF. The CDR3 nucleotides are TGTGCCAGCAGCCAAGTGGTGGGGCATCCGAGGAACTACGAGCAGTACTTC.

The chain employs TRBV9 and TRBJ2-1; TRBD1 matches at 8 bases. CDR1 and CDR2 (germline): SGDLS, YYNGEE. CDR3 length equals 15 residues. J was trimmed by 5 bases and V by 3 bases; bases with no gene match: 7. CDR3 coding DNA: TGTGCCAGCAGCGCCTTAGGACAGGGTAACAATGAGCAGTTCTTC. The encoded protein is CASSALGQGNNEQFF.

The chain employs TRBV6-6 and TRBJ2-7, with a weak D call TRBD1 (5 bases). This CDR3 spans 16 amino acids. The germline CDR1 and CDR2 sequences are MNHNY and SVGAGI (reference sequence). The germline V and J ends were trimmed by 2 bases and 0 bases, with 14 bases remaining between them. The CDR3 spells CASSYQAGRSSYEQYF. CDR3 bases: TGTGCCAGCAGTTACCAAGCAGGGCGGTCCTCCTACGAGCAGTACTTC.

The chain is built from TRBV29-1 and TRBJ2-3; 8 nucleotides agree with TRBD1. This CDR3 region has 14 residues. V was clipped by 1 base and J by 4 bases; unmatched bases: 4. Germline CDR1 and CDR2: SQVTM and ANQGSEA. CDR3 sequence reads: CSVEGQGRADTQYF. CDR3 DNA: TGCAGCGTTGAAGGACAGGGGCGGGCAGATACGCAGTATTTT.

CDR3 DNA: TGCAGCGTCGCCGGGACTACCGACTCCTACAATGAGCAGTTCTTC. Residues: CSVAGTTDSYNEQFF. This chain links TRBV29-1 with TRBJ2-1; 7 nucleotides agree with TRBD2. The CDR3 covers 15 residues. In germline, CDR1 is SQVTM, CDR2 ANQGSEA. The V gene end was trimmed by 6 bases and the J gene end by 0 bases; junction bases not matched to a gene: 8.

This clone was counted once. This sequence joins TRBV18 and TRBJ2-1, with a tentative D call TRBD2 (6 bases). The CDR3 loop spans 15 amino acids. Trimming took 6 bases from V and 3 from J, leaving 15 bases between them. Per germline, CDR1 KGHSH and CDR2 LQKENI. CDR3 region: CASSPNGGNYNEQFF. For the CDR3, the DNA is TGTGCCAGCTCTCCAAATGGCGGGAACTACAATGAGCAGTTCTTC.

The V and J genes are TRBV28 and TRBJ2-3, with 9 bases aligning to TRBD2. The CDR3 has 16 amino acids. V lost 3 bases and J lost 0; bases outside the gene matches: 4. CDR1 MDHEN and CDR2 SYDVKM come from the germline V gene. The CDR3 reads CASSFSSGESTDTQYF. CDR3 coding DNA: TGTGCCAGCAGTTTTTCTAGCGGGGAAAGCACAGATACGCAGTATTTT.

The chain is built from TRBV19 and TRBJ2-5, with TRBD2 identical over 12 bases. Germline CDR1 and CDR2: LNHDA and SQIVND (reference sequence). J lost 3 bases, V lost 5 bases, and 13 bases had no gene match. The CDR3 contains 18 residues. CDR3 coding DNA: TGTGCCAGTAGTTATCAAATCCCGGGACTAGCGGGCAAAGAGACCCAGTACTTC. Protein sequence: CASSYQIPGLAGKETQYF.